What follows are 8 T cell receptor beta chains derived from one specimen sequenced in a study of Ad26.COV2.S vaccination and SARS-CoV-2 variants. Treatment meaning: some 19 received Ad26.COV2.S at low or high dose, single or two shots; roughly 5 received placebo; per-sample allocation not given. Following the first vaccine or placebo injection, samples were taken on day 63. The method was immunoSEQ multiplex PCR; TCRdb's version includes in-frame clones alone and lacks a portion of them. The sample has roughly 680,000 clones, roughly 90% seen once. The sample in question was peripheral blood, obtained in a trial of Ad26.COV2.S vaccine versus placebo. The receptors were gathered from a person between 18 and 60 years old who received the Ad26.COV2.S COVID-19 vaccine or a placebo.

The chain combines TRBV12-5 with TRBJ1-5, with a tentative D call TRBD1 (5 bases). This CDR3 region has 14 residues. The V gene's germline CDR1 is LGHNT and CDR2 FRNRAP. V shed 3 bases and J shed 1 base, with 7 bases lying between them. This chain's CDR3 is CASGLGASNQPQHF. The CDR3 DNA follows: TGTGCTAGTGGTTTAGGGGCCAGCAATCAGCCCCAGCATTTT. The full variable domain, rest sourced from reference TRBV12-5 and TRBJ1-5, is DARVTQTPRHKVTEMGQEVTMRCQPILGHNTVFWYRQTMMQGLELLAYFRNRAPLDDSGMPKDRFSAEMPDATLATLKIQPSEPRDSAVYFCASGLGASNQPQHFGDGTRLSIL.

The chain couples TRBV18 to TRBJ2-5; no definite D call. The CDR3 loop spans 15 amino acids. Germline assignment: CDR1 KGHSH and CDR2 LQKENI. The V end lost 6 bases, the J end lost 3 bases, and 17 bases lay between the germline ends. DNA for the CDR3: TGTGCCAGCTCTCGACCCGCCCCCGGAAAAGAGACCCAGTACTTC. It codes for CASSRPAPGKETQYF.

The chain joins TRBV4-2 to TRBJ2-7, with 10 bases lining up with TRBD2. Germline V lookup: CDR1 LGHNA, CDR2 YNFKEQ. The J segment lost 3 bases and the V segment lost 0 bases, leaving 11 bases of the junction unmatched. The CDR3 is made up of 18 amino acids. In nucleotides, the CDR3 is TGTGCCAGCAGCCAAGATATAGCACTAGCGGGACGACTCTACGAGCAGTACTTC. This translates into CASSQDIALAGRLYEQYF.

The CDR3 here is CASNFGQVRGYTF. CDR3 DNA: TGTGCCAGCAACTTTGGACAGGTTCGAGGCTACACCTTC. J is TRBJ1-2 and V is TRBV6-5; 7 bases map to TRBD1. V lost 7 bases to trimming and J lost 8 bases; unmatched junction nucleotides: 10. The germline gives CDR1 MNHEY, CDR2 SVGAGI. The CDR3 length is 13 residues.

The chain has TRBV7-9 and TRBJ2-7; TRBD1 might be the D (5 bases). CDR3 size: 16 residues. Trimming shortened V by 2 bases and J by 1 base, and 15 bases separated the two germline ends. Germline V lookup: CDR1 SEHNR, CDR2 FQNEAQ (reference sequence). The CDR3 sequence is CASSLSSPRQSYEQYF. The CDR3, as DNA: TGTGCCAGCAGCTTAAGTTCACCTAGACAGTCCTACGAGCAGTACTTC.

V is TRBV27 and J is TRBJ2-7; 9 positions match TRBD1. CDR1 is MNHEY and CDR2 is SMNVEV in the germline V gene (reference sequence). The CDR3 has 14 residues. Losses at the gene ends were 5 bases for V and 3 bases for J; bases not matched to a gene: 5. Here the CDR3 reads CASSTGQGYYEQYF. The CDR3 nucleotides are TGTGCCAGCAGTACGGGACAGGGATACTACGAGCAGTACTTC.

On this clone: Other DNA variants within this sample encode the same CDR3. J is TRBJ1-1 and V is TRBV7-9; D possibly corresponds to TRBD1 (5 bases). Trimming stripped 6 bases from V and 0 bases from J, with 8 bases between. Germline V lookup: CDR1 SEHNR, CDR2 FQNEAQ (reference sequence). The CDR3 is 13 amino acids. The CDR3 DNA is TGTGCCAGCAGTTTACAGGTGAACACTGAAGCTTTCTTT. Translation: CASSLQVNTEAFF.

The CDR3 is CASSLGGNGYTF. CDR3 in DNA: TGCGCCAGCAGCTTGGGAGGGAATGGCTACACCTTC. V gene TRBV5-1 combines with J gene TRBJ1-2; D ambiguous. The CDR3 runs to 12 residues. V dropped 0 bases and J dropped 6 bases, with 6 bases sitting between them. In germline, CDR1 is SGHRS, CDR2 YFSETQ.